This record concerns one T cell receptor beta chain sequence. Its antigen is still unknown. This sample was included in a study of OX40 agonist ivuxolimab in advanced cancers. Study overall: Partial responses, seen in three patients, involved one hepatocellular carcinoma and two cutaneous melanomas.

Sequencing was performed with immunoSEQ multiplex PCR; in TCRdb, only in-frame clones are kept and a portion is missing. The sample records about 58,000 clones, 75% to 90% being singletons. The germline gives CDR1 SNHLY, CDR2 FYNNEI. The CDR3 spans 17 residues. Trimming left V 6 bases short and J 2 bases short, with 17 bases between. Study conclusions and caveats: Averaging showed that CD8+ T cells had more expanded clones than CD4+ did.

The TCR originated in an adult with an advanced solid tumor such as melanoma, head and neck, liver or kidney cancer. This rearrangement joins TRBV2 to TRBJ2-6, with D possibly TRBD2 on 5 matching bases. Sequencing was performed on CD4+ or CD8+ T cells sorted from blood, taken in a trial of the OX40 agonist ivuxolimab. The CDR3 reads CASSDGAGVPGANVLTF. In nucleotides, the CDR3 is TGTGCCAGCAGCGACGGTGCCGGGGTGCCTGGGGCCAACGTCCTGACTTTC.